This TCR beta chain stems from a study of cytotoxic CD8 clonotypes in ibrutinib-treated CLL. The sequencing depth, 1 in 200,000 to 1 in 1 million T cells, was the target. The repertoire was sequenced with immunoSEQ multiplex PCR; TCRdb's copy has only in-frame clones and lacks some. This table holds about 140,000 clones, about 75% found once. V gave up 3 bases and J gave up 3 bases; unmatched junction bases: 3. The CDR3 extends over 14 amino acids. CDR1 SGHTA and CDR2 FQGNSA come from the germline V gene. The sample consisted of PBMCs, taken after 24 months of ibrutinib treatment. The chain joins TRBV7-2 to TRBJ1-2, with 8 nucleotides matching TRBD1. The clonotype comes from a human donor with chronic lymphocytic leukemia. The DNA of the CDR3 is TGTGCCAGCAGCTTTAACAGGGGGGACTATGGCTACACCTTC. Translated: CASSFNRGDYGYTF.